Here is one T cell receptor (beta chain) with its context. Amplification of TCR beta CDR3 regions was performed using RNA transcripts as template. A first-round RT-PCR of the TCR CDR3 used the HTBI primer set. Using its own MiXCR run on the multiplex PCR reads, TCRdb lists one record per CDR3 protein. In the table there are 190,000 or so distinct CDR3 sequences, about 16% of which are singletons. This record belongs to a study of T cells in Graves' hyperthyroidism and ophthalmopathy. An absence of ophthalmopathy progression within 18 months meant stable Graves' hyperthyroidism. Exclusions: uncontrolled infection, other autoimmune disease, pregnancy, lactation. The receptor was derived from a middle-aged man with Graves' hyperthyroidism. Input material: blood.

The CDR3 bases are TGCAGCTCATTCGACCCAAGTGGAAACATTCAGTACTTC. Its protein is CSSFDPSGNIQYF. The chain couples TRBV29-1 to TRBJ2-4; D is unresolved. This CDR3 region has 13 residues. Germline loops: CDR1 SQVTM, CDR2 ANQGSEA. The ends were cut back, 8 bases at V and 6 bases at J, with 17 bases in the middle.